This T cell receptor beta chain was identified during a study of blood T cells in healthy people across ages. Whole-study findings and limits: While age rose, TCR beta diversity per million T cells dropped in a roughly linear way.

Germline V CDR1 and CDR2: MNHEY, SVGEGT. The CDR3 loop spans 12 amino acids. Trimming pared 6 bases from V and 3 bases from J, leaving 9 bases between. In its sample, this clonotype was seen a few times. The antigen remains unidentified. Primers used in a second PCR of about 6 to 11 cycles were a sample-barcoded 5' primer and a J-beta primer mix. One entry per CDR3 protein results from TCRdb running MiXCR on the 5' RACE reads. The repertoire holds some 1.5 million distinct CDR3 sequences, approximately 43% seen once, with roughly 3.7% in the top ten. The source material was blood. This TCR derives from a woman aged 18-29 years in good health. This chain joins TRBV6-2 or TRBV6-3 and TRBJ2-7; D is uncertain. The CDR3 bases are TGTGCCAGCAGCAAATCTAACTACGAGCAGTACTTC. Protein: CASSKSNYEQYF.